A selection of T cell receptor beta chains follows, all from one sample in a study of identical twins. MiXCR was run by TCRdb on the 5' RACE reads, yielding one entry per CDR3 protein. Counted here are more than 650,000 distinct CDR3 sequences, over 5% occurring once; the ten biggest clones make up 1.5% to 2%. Input material: naive T cells sorted from blood. The receptors shown here come from a young man in good health. The CDR3 runs from the conserved cysteine through the conserved F or W. A D gene is named only where the DNA matches it firmly. Part of the rows lack a size; the others show once, few, many or a class for expanded clones.

j_call | v_call | clone_size | d_call | cdr3_aa | cdr3_nt
TRBJ2-3 | TRBV29-1 | many | - | CSVSLTDTQYF | TGCAGCGTTTCGCTGACAGATACGCAGTATTTT
TRBJ2-2 | TRBV15 | few | TRBD2 | CATRTSGRVNTGELFF | TGTGCCACCAGGACTAGCGGGAGGGTGAACACCGGGGAGCTGTTTTTT
TRBJ1-1 | TRBV12-3/TRBV12-4 | few | - | CASSLAGTGEEAFF | TGTGCCAGCAGTTTAGCCGGGACCGGGGAGGAAGCTTTCTTT
TRBJ2-5 | TRBV7-2 | many | - | CASSSLGEETQYF | TGTGCCAGCAGCTCCCTGGGGGAAGAGACCCAGTACTTC
TRBJ2-2 | TRBV18 | - | - | CASSPLSGANTGELFF | TGTGCCAGCTCACCGTTGAGTGGGGCGAACACCGGGGAGCTGTTTTTT
TRBJ2-4 | TRBV9 | many | TRBD2 | CASSASGSAKNIQYF | TGTGCCAGCAGCGCTAGCGGGAGCGCCAAAAACATTCAGTACTTC
TRBJ2-5 | TRBV20-1 | - | TRBD1 | CSARKTGVETQYF | TGCAGTGCTAGGAAGACAGGGGTTGAGACCCAGTACTTC
TRBJ2-7 | TRBV20-1 | few | - | CSARRLEYYEQYF | TGCAGTGCTAGGAGACTAGAGTACTACGAGCAGTACTTC
TRBJ1-1 | TRBV7-2 | few | TRBD1 | CASSLSGTGEAFF | TGTGCCAGCAGCTTAAGCGGGACAGGGGAAGCTTTCTTT
TRBJ2-1 | TRBV11-3 | few | - | CASSFVSSSNEQFF | TGTGCCAGCAGCTTCGTTAGCTCGAGTAATGAGCAGTTCTTC
TRBJ2-1 | TRBV20-1 | many | TRBD2 | CSASSPTSGGYNEQFF | TGCAGTGCTAGCAGCCCTACTAGCGGGGGTTACAATGAGCAGTTCTTC
TRBJ2-2 | TRBV12-3/TRBV12-4 | many | TRBD1 | CASSRGTGASGELFF | TGTGCCAGCAGCCGTGGGACAGGGGCGTCGGGGGAGCTGTTTTTT